These 17 T cell receptor beta chains were all obtained from the same sample, sequenced in a study of T-cell reconstitution after alpha-beta-depleted transplantation in children. TCRbeta library preparation incorporated unique molecular identifiers. TCRdb called the PCR reads again in MiXCR, with one record for every CDR3 protein. The sample carries 490,000 or so distinct CDR3 sequences, around 13% recorded once. This material consisted of PBMCs from the stem cell graft donor, taken from the stem cell graft. The receptors originated from a human donor who donated a stem cell graft to a child with combined immunodeficiency.

This chain connects TRBV5-6 to TRBJ1-2, with D maybe TRBD1 (6 bases). The germline V and J ends were trimmed by 1 base and 1 base, with 11 bases remaining between them. The CDR3 consists of 15 residues. Per the germline V gene, CDR1 is SGHDT and CDR2 is YYEEEE. DNA for the CDR3: TGTGCCAGCAGCTTGCGGGGGCTGGGTAACTATGGCTACACCTTC. This translates into CASSLRGLGNYGYTF.

The table lists this clonotype with a few counts. DNA of the CDR3: TGTGCCTGGAGTCCCAATCCGGGATTCACAGATACGCAGTATTTT. Residues: CAWSPNPGFTDTQYF. V usage is TRBV30 and J usage is TRBJ2-3, with D possibly TRBD2 on 5 matching bases. The V and J ends lost 2 bases and 2 bases respectively, with 14 bases between them. The CDR3 totals 15 residues. Germline assignment: CDR1 GTSNPN and CDR2 SVGIG (reference sequence).

This clonotype was observed many times. The gene calls are TRBV7-9 and TRBJ2-5; maybe TRBD1 (5 bases). The CDR3 extends over 15 amino acids. Germline CDR1 SEHNR, CDR2 FQNEAQ (reference sequence). V lost 4 bases and J 5 bases, leaving 17 bases between the germline ends. The CDR3 DNA sequence: TGTGCCAGCAGCTCAGAGACAGAGACGAAGGAGACCCAGTACTTC. It translates to CASSSETETKETQYF.

Many counts were recorded for this clonotype. The chain employs TRBV7-6 and TRBJ2-7; TRBD2 agrees at 11 bases. V lost 3 bases, J lost 5 bases, and 6 bases stayed unmatched. This CDR3 has 15 residues. CDR1 is SGHVS, CDR2 FNYEAQ, per germline. CDR3 DNA sequence: TGTGCCAGCAGCTTCACTAGCGGGAGTTTTGACGAGCAGTACTTC. Translated: CASSFTSGSFDEQYF.

This clonotype was observed at least ten times. This CDR3 is CASSRGATTDTQYF. The CDR3 bases are TGTGCCAGCAGCCGGGGGGCTACCACAGATACGCAGTATTTT. V usage is TRBV7-2 and J usage is TRBJ2-3; D perhaps matches TRBD2 (7 bases). The CDR3 extends over 14 amino acids. Germline loops: CDR1 SGHTA, CDR2 FQGNSA. V was shortened by 5 bases and J by 2 bases, with 11 bases between the two germline ends.

This clonotype was recorded many times. The chain has TRBV29-1 and TRBJ2-5, with D perhaps TRBD2 (6 bases). The CDR3 is 13 residues long. Germline CDR1 reads SQVTM; CDR2 reads ANQGSEA. V lost 4 bases and J 10 bases, leaving 19 bases between the germline ends. The CDR3 DNA follows: TGCAGCGTTGCTGGACTCACTAGCTTTTTCCAGTACTTC. Translating it yields CSVAGLTSFFQYF.

This chain connects TRBV7-9 to TRBJ2-7, with 9 bases lining up with TRBD1. This CDR3 region has 14 residues. Germline V CDR1 and CDR2: SEHNR, FQNEAQ (reference sequence). With V trimmed by 4 bases and J by 4 bases, 5 bases remained unmatched. The CDR3 sequence is CASSSTGGAYEQYF. The CDR3 coding sequence is TGTGCCAGCAGCTCAACAGGGGGCGCGTACGAGCAGTACTTC.

This clonotype was observed a handful of times. The chain recombines TRBV29-1 with TRBJ2-7; a weak D match, TRBD1 (6 bases). Per the germline V gene, CDR1 is SQVTM and CDR2 is ANQGSEA. CDR3 length: 13 residues. The CDR3 nucleotides read TGCAGTGTGGGTCAGGGGAGCTCCTACGAGCAGTACTTC. Translated: CSVGQGSSYEQYF.

This chain joins TRBV11-2 and TRBJ2-1; D call uncertain. V lost 5 bases and J lost 0, with 17 bases in between. CDR3 length: 17 residues. Germline CDR1 is SGHAT and CDR2 is FQNNGV. The CDR3 DNA follows: TGTGCCAGCAGCACACCACTGGGCCGGAGCTCCTACAATGAGCAGTTCTTC. As protein: CASSTPLGRSSYNEQFF.

This clonotype has a count of ten or more. This chain connects TRBV7-9 to TRBJ1-2; the D is unclear. V lost 3 bases to trimming and J lost 5 bases, with 16 bases between them. This CDR3 contains 15 residues. In germline, CDR1 is SEHNR, CDR2 FQNEAQ (reference sequence). The CDR3 DNA is TGTGCCAGCAGCTTTTCAGGTCGCCCGGGTTATGGCTACACCTTC. As protein: CASSFSGRPGYGYTF.

The table lists this clonotype with a few counts. The J gene is TRBJ2-2, the V gene TRBV20-1; TRBD1 might be the D (5 bases). The CDR3 covers 13 residues. Looked up from germline, CDR1 is DFQATT and CDR2 is SNEGSKA (reference sequence). V was cut by 6 bases and J by 0 bases, with 8 bases left in between. Here the CDR3 reads CSADSSNTGELFF. In DNA form, the CDR3 reads TGCAGTGCCGACAGTTCGAACACCGGGGAGCTGTTTTTT.

This clonotype was counted between two and nine times. The V and J genes are TRBV28 and TRBJ1-5; tentatively, D is TRBD1 (6 bases). Germline V gene data show CDR1 as MDHEN and CDR2 as SYDVKM. The CDR3 has 15 residues. The germline V and J ends were trimmed by 3 bases and 1 base, with 10 bases remaining between them. The CDR3 reads CASSFTGISNQPQHF. In DNA, the CDR3 is TGTGCCAGCAGTTTTACAGGGATCAGCAATCAGCCCCAGCATTTT. Combining the CDR3 with reference TRBV28 and TRBJ1-5 gives the whole variable domain DVKVTQSSRYLVKRTGEKVFLECVQDMDHENMFWYRQDPGLGLRLIYFSYDVKMKEKGDIPEGYSVSREKKERFSLILESASTNQTSMYLCASSFTGISNQPQHFGDGTRLSIL.

This clonotype was counted at least ten times. This chain connects TRBV6-2 or TRBV6-3 to TRBJ2-1; 9 nucleotides match TRBD2. This CDR3 comprises 13 residues. Germline loops: CDR1 MNHEY, CDR2 SVGEGT. The J segment lost 8 bases and the V segment lost 10 bases, leaving 9 bases of the junction unmatched. The DNA of the CDR3 is TGTGCCACAAACCTAGCGGGAACGTATGAGCAGTTCTTC. Amino acids: CATNLAGTYEQFF.

This clonotype was detected ten times or more. The chain has TRBV5-6 and TRBJ2-1, with 7 nucleotides matching TRBD2. Germline V lookup: CDR1 SGHDT, CDR2 YYEEEE. There are 12 residues in the CDR3. V was clipped by 10 bases and J by 7 bases; unmatched bases: 8. The CDR3 DNA reads as TGTGCCTATGGGGAGGGCCTGAATGAGCAGTTCTTC. It encodes CAYGEGLNEQFF.

This clonotype was seen at least ten times. This chain connects TRBV7-3 to TRBJ2-7; D is unclear. The germline V gene has CDR1 SGHTA and CDR2 FQGTGA. The CDR3 has 14 amino acids. V was clipped by 2 bases and J by 1 base, with 9 bases between them. The CDR3 here is CASSLDVRSYEQYF. CDR3 in DNA: TGTGCCAGCAGCTTAGATGTCAGATCCTACGAGCAGTACTTC.

This clonotype was observed at least ten times. V is TRBV5-1 and J is TRBJ2-7; tentatively, D is TRBD1 (5 bases). The CDR3 loop spans 15 amino acids. V was cut by 0 bases and J by 2 bases, with 12 bases left in between. Per the germline V gene, CDR1 is SGHRS and CDR2 is YFSETQ. The CDR3 reads CASSLEAGIPYEQYF. In DNA, the CDR3 is TGCGCCAGCAGCTTGGAGGCAGGGATCCCCTACGAGCAGTACTTC.

This clonotype was detected a few times. The J gene is TRBJ2-1, the V gene TRBV12-3 or TRBV12-4; the match to TRBD2 covers 12 bases. J gave up 2 bases and V 6 bases, and 2 bases lay outside the gene matches. The CDR3 has 15 amino acids. The CDR3 bases are TGTGCCAGCAGGACTAGCGGGAGTCCCTACAATGAGCAGTTCTTC. Translated, it gives CASRTSGSPYNEQFF.